What follows are 16 T cell receptor beta chains derived from one specimen sequenced in a study of T cells in Graves' hyperthyroidism and ophthalmopathy. RNA transcripts provided the source from which TCR beta CDR3 regions were amplified. The HTBI primer set drove a first-round RT-PCR of the TCR CDR3. A single record per CDR3 protein comes from TCRdb applying MiXCR to the multiplex PCR reads. Of around 440,000 distinct CDR3 sequences in the sample, 15% to 17% were seen once. Sequenced sample: blood. The receptors were gathered from a woman in her late teens or twenties with Graves' hyperthyroidism.

This clonotype was observed a few times. The V call is TRBV7-2, the J call TRBJ2-5, with a possible D match to TRBD2 (5 bases). V was clipped by 7 bases and J by 2 bases, with 11 bases between them. CDR3 length equals 13 residues. Germline CDR1 SGHTA, CDR2 FQGNSA. The CDR3: CASTQSGQETQYF. The DNA of the CDR3 is TGTGCCAGCACCCAGTCGGGGCAAGAGACCCAGTACTTC.

This clonotype was recorded many times. V and J are TRBV20-1 and TRBJ2-3; possibly TRBD2 for D (5 bases). There are 15 residues in the CDR3. The germline gives CDR1 DFQATT, CDR2 SNEGSKA (reference sequence). Trimming pared 5 bases from V and 5 bases from J, leaving 20 bases between. CDR3 sequence (DNA): TGCAGTGCTCCCCCCGGACTCGGGGTTGGAGATACGCAGTATTTT. It yields the protein CSAPPGLGVGDTQYF.

The CDR3 loop reads CASSFYGQYNSPLHF. CDR3 in DNA: TGTGCCAGCAGTTTTTACGGCCAGTATAATTCACCCCTCCACTTT. The rearrangement uses TRBV27 and TRBJ1-6; D not certain. Between the trimmed V and J ends, which lost 3 bases and 4 bases, there was a span of 10 bases. The germline V gene has CDR1 MNHEY and CDR2 SMNVEV (reference sequence). The CDR3 sequence is 15 residues long.

This clonotype was seen more than once but under ten times. CDR3: CASSSGALNTEAFF. Here the CDR3 DNA reads TGTGCCAGCAGCTCAGGGGCTCTGAACACTGAAGCTTTCTTT. The J gene is TRBJ1-1, the V gene TRBV5-6; D possibly corresponds to TRBD1 (6 bases). This CDR3 spans 14 amino acids. Germline V gene data show CDR1 as SGHDT and CDR2 as YYEEEE. The V gene lost 3 bases and the J gene lost 0 bases, with 9 bases spanning the gap.

The rearrangement uses TRBV4-3 and TRBJ1-2, with 7 bases matching TRBD1. The CDR3 is 15 amino acids. Unmatched junction bases numbered 4, after V lost 0 bases and J lost 3 bases. CDR1 is LGHNA, CDR2 YSLEER, per germline. The CDR3 DNA follows: TGCGCCAGCAGCCAAGACCGGGACAGCGACTATGGCTACACCTTC. It is translated as CASSQDRDSDYGYTF.

In its sample, this clonotype was seen many times. The chain is built from TRBV24-1 and TRBJ2-3; D is perhaps TRBD2 (6 bases). Germline-derived CDR1 and CDR2 are KGHDR and SFDVKD. The V end was cut by 4 bases, the J end by 0 bases, with 13 bases between. There are 16 residues in the CDR3. The CDR3 region is CATSDLALTSTDTQYF. The CDR3 nucleotides read TGTGCCACCAGTGACCTAGCGTTGACTAGCACAGATACGCAGTATTTT.

The rearrangement uses TRBV10-2 and TRBJ1-2; no definite D call. This CDR3 region has 11 residues. Trimming cost V 7 bases and J 4 bases, with 7 bases left between them. Germline V gene sequence: CDR1 WSHSY, CDR2 SAAADI. DNA of the CDR3: TGCGCCAGCACTTCGCGCTATGGCTACACCTTC. Amino acids: CASTSRYGYTF.

This clonotype was seen many times. The chain carries TRBV6-2 or TRBV6-3 and TRBJ1-2; D gene ambiguous. This CDR3 is 17 amino acids long. Germline assignment: CDR1 MNHEY and CDR2 SVGEGT. The V and J ends lost 0 bases and 4 bases respectively, with 18 bases between them. In DNA form, the CDR3 reads TGTGCCAGCAGTTACTCGGCTGGGTTCAGGCGCGGCTATGGCTACACCTTC. It translates to CASSYSAGFRRGYGYTF.

This clonotype was found many times. The chain has TRBV7-9 and TRBJ1-1, with D tentatively TRBD1 (5 bases). Germline CDR1 SEHNR, CDR2 FQNEAQ (reference sequence). This CDR3 has 13 residues. V lost 5 bases and J lost 3, with 10 bases in between. In DNA form, the CDR3 reads TGTGCCAGCAGCCCACAGGTGGACACTGAAGCTTTCTTT. Translated: CASSPQVDTEAFF.

In this sample, this clonotype turned up many times. The chain combines TRBV6-5 with TRBJ2-7; D may be TRBD2 (6 bases). In germline, CDR1 is MNHEY, CDR2 SVGAGI. V was clipped by 0 bases and J by 1 base, with 22 bases between them. The CDR3 sequence is 19 residues long. The CDR3 DNA reads TGTGCCAGCAGTTACTCCCGGACTACCTTAGCGAGAAGGTCCTACGAGCAGTACTTC. This sequence encodes CASSYSRTTLARRSYEQYF.

The sample holds many counts of this clonotype. The CDR3 nucleotides read TGTGCCAGCAGCCCCGACATCAGACGGACCGGGGAGCTGTTTTTT. Translated, it gives CASSPDIRRTGELFF. The V and J genes are TRBV7-2 and TRBJ2-2; unclear D gene. The germline V gene encodes CDR1 SGHTA and CDR2 FQGNSA. The CDR3 runs 15 residues. V gave up 5 bases and J gave up 5 bases, with 15 bases separating them. Supplemented by reference TRBV7-2 and TRBJ2-2, the full variable domain reads GAGVSQSPSNKVTEKGKDVELRCDPISGHTALYWYRQSLGQGLEFLIYFQGNSAPDKSGLPSDRFSAERTGGSVSTLTIQRTQQEDSAVYLCASSPDIRRTGELFFGEGSRLTVL.

V is TRBV6-2 or TRBV6-3 and J is TRBJ1-1; D gene unclear. The CDR3 covers 13 residues. Per the germline V gene, CDR1 is MNHEY and CDR2 is SVGEGT. V was trimmed by 8 bases and J by 4 bases, leaving 14 bases between them. CDR3 sequence: CASGRVTSTEAFF. CDR3 nucleotides: TGTGCCAGCGGACGGGTCACGAGCACTGAAGCTTTCTTT.

This clonotype was observed a handful of times. The chain uses TRBV6-5 and TRBJ2-2; D not certain. Per germline, CDR1 MNHEY and CDR2 SVGAGI. This CDR3 comprises 14 residues. The V end lost 0 bases, the J end lost 4 bases, and 6 bases lay between the germline ends. CDR3 region: CASSYSRLTGELFF. CDR3 in DNA: TGTGCCAGCAGTTACTCGAGGCTCACCGGGGAGCTGTTTTTT.

This clonotype was counted at least ten times. The chain joins TRBV6-1 to TRBJ2-7; TRBD1 aligns across 8 bases. The CDR3 totals 17 residues. The V gene end was trimmed by 7 bases and the J gene end by 0 bases; junction bases not matched to a gene: 14. Germline loops: CDR1 MNHNS, CDR2 SASEGT. The CDR3 bases are TGTGCCAGCACTTATTCACCTTCGGACAGGGACTCCTACGAGCAGTACTTC. Protein sequence: CASTYSPSDRDSYEQYF.

This clonotype has a handful of counts. This sequence joins TRBV7-9 and TRBJ2-7, with D perhaps TRBD1 (8 bases). Trimming pared 4 bases from V and 1 base from J, leaving 17 bases between. In germline, CDR1 is SEHNR, CDR2 FQNEAQ (reference sequence). The CDR3 loop spans 16 amino acids. The CDR3 loop reads CASSSLDRGLSYEQYF. The CDR3 DNA reads as TGTGCCAGCAGCTCCCTCGACAGGGGACTATCCTACGAGCAGTACTTC.

This clonotype was detected only a few times. The chain links TRBV27 to TRBJ1-5, with a tentative D call TRBD1 (6 bases). Trimming removed 8 bases at V and 5 bases at J, with 34 bases between. Germline V gives CDR1 MNHEY, CDR2 SMNVEV (reference sequence). This CDR3 is 20 amino acids long. The CDR3 coding sequence is TGTGCCAGCCGTCCTAGGAGTGGGGGCGCCGGGTTTTTCCTATATCAGCCCCAGCATTTT. Translation: CASRPRSGGAGFFLYQPQHF.